Given below is one T cell receptor (beta chain) in context. Donors each had at least one pre-ART PBMC sample and at least two post-ART ones. Sequencing relied on immunoSEQ assay v3.0, run at survey level. Profiled with immunoSEQ multiplex PCR; TCRdb holds only in-frame clones, not every one. The sample lists about 28,000 clones, about 82% occurring once. From germline, CDR1 is SQVTM and CDR2 ANQGSEA. There are 12 residues in the CDR3. The V end lost 5 bases, the J end lost 6 bases, and 14 bases lay between the germline ends. The data stem from a study of long-term antiretroviral therapy in people with HIV.

The chain recombines TRBV29-1 with TRBJ2-7; D remains ambiguous. The sequencing here drew on unsorted PBMCs, taken 3 years after starting antiretroviral therapy. This clonotype originated in a man in his forties with HIV. The CDR3 loop is CSVQLSSREQYF. As DNA, the CDR3 is TGCAGCGTTCAACTAAGTAGTCGCGAGCAGTACTTC.